Listed here is a single T cell receptor (beta chain). Its antigen is unknown. The data stem from a study of graft-versus-host responses after intestinal transplantation. The germline gives CDR1 SGHRS, CDR2 YFSETQ. Trimming shortened V by 3 bases and J by 0 bases, and 16 bases separated the two germline ends. This CDR3 spans 16 amino acids. The study's findings and limits: High graft-versus-host to host-versus-graft clonal ratios were seen in allografts of patients with graft-donor T cell macrochimerism.

Sequencing used immunoSEQ multiplex PCR; TCRdb keeps in-frame clones, though not all of them. This sample has 20,000 or so clones; more than 65% occur once, and the top ten carry 1.5% to 2%. The input for sequencing was PBMCs, taken 14 days after transplant. V and J are TRBV5-1 and TRBJ2-7, with no clear D. This clonotype was sampled from a human patient who received an intestinal transplant, so some T cells may come from the graft donor. This chain's CDR3 is CASSSVRSSHSYEQYF. CDR3 DNA: TGCGCCAGCAGCTCCGTGAGGTCCTCTCACTCCTACGAGCAGTACTTC.